This TCR beta chain was recovered during a study of cytomegalovirus exposure and HLA in healthy donors. V was clipped by 6 bases and J by 5 bases; unmatched bases: 4. The CDR3 is 13 residues long. Per the germline V gene, CDR1 is KGHSH and CDR2 is LQKENI. It was with 60 Vbeta and 13 Jbeta primers that the PCR ran. TCRdb keeps only in-frame clones here, not all; method: immunoSEQ multiplex PCR. The profile shows over 120,000 clones, around 67% of them singletons. This chain connects TRBV18 to TRBJ1-5, with 7 bases identical to TRBD1. Material for sequencing was PBMCs. The clonotype comes from a man aged 18 to 35 in good health and CMV-seropositive. CDR3 amino acids: CASSRQGYQPQHF. CDR3 in DNA: TGTGCCAGCTCTCGACAGGGTTATCAGCCCCAGCATTTT.